One and the same sample provided the 14 T cell receptor beta chains below, sequenced in a study of cytomegalovirus exposure and HLA in healthy donors. It was with 60 Vbeta and 13 Jbeta primers that the PCR ran. Assay: immunoSEQ multiplex PCR; the TCRdb copy retains only in-frame clones and omits some. Here the sample spans roughly 120,000 clones, 70% to 90% being singletons. Specimen: PBMCs. The receptors derive from a man in his forties or fifties in good health and CMV-seronegative.

The table lists this clone with a count of one. The CDR3 here is CASSPVRAYGSPLHF. DNA of the CDR3: TGTGCCAGCAGCCCCGTGAGGGCTTACGGTTCACCCCTCCACTTT. The chain has TRBV6-5 and TRBJ1-6; no clear D gene. The CDR3 covers 15 residues. Trimming left V 6 bases short and J 9 bases short, with 18 bases between. Germline lookup yields CDR1 MNHEY and CDR2 SVGAGI.

The chain couples TRBV19 to TRBJ1-5; 10 bases line up with TRBD1. Germline-derived CDR1 and CDR2 are LNHDA and SQIVND (reference sequence). The CDR3 consists of 19 residues. V gave up 6 bases and J gave up 1 base; unmatched junction bases: 15. The CDR3 loop is CASSPRPGQGTKSNQPQHF. CDR3 bases: TGTGCCAGTAGCCCAAGGCCGGGACAGGGGACGAAAAGCAATCAGCCCCAGCATTTT.

The rearrangement uses TRBV29-1 and TRBJ1-2; 10 bases are a match to TRBD1. Unmatched junction bases numbered 4, after V lost 2 bases and J lost 7 bases. The germline gives CDR1 SQVTM, CDR2 ANQGSEA. The CDR3 runs to 13 residues. In DNA, the CDR3 is TGCAGCGTTGAAAGGGACAGGGGAGTTGGCTACACCTTC. Residues: CSVERDRGVGYTF.

The genes are TRBV5-1 and TRBJ1-1; TRBD1 might be the D (5 bases). CDR1 is SGHRS, CDR2 YFSETQ, per germline. V was shortened by 7 bases and J by 6 bases, with 16 bases between the two germline ends. The CDR3 totals 13 residues. This CDR3 is CASCREQGAEAFF. The CDR3 nucleotides read TGCGCCAGCTGCCGGGAGCAGGGCGCTGAAGCTTTCTTT.

Comment on this clone: Its ends do not fully match the called genes, so a read error is possible. V gene TRBV4-1 combines with J gene TRBJ1-2; 7 nucleotides match TRBD1. The CDR3 runs 15 residues. Germline lookup yields CDR1 MGHRA and CDR2 YSYEKL. CDR3 coding DNA: TGCGCCAGCAACCAAATACGACAGGGCGTGTCGGGCTACACCTTC. Encoded protein: CASNQIRQGVSGYTF.

The chain uses TRBV6-5 and TRBJ2-6; weak D call: TRBD2 (6 bases). Germline lookup yields CDR1 MNHEY and CDR2 SVGAGI. This CDR3 has 15 amino acids. V lost 2 bases, J lost 4 bases, and 9 bases lay in between. The CDR3, as DNA: TGTGCCAGCAGTTACGCGGGATCAGGGGCCAACGTCCTGACTTTC. Residues: CASSYAGSGANVLTF.

V gene TRBV18 combines with J gene TRBJ1-5; unclear D gene. Between the trimmed V and J ends, which lost 3 bases and 7 bases, there was a span of 19 bases. In germline, CDR1 is KGHSH, CDR2 LQKENI. This CDR3 is built from 16 residues. The CDR3 bases are TGTGCCAGCTCACCGACTTATCTAGACCCGAGACAGCCCCAGCATTTT. Protein sequence: CASSPTYLDPRQPQHF.

This chain links TRBV30 with TRBJ1-1; 8 bases align to TRBD1. This CDR3 comprises 14 residues. Germline values: CDR1 GTSNPN, CDR2 SVGIG (reference sequence). V lost 7 bases and J lost 5; bases outside the gene matches: 12. This CDR3 reads CASGVGTGLTEAFF. The CDR3 nucleotides read TGTGCCTCCGGGGTCGGGACAGGCCTAACTGAAGCTTTCTTT.

The chain couples TRBV2 to TRBJ1-2; 8 nucleotides agree with TRBD1. V shed 3 bases and J 5 bases; nucleotides not matched to a gene: 5. The CDR3 contains 14 residues. Per the germline V gene, CDR1 is SNHLY and CDR2 is FYNNEI. The CDR3 bases are TGTGCCAGCAGTGAGAGGACAGGGAAGTATGGCTACACCTTC. It translates to CASSERTGKYGYTF.

The table lists this clone with a count of one. This chain uses TRBV20-1 with TRBJ1-1; the D gene is possibly TRBD1 (5 bases). The CDR3 runs to 11 residues. Per the germline V gene, CDR1 is DFQATT and CDR2 is SNEGSKA (reference sequence). V dropped 5 bases and J dropped 7 bases, with 11 bases sitting between them. CDR3 nucleotide sequence: TGCAGTGCTGGGGGGGACGGTGAAGCTTTCTTT. This translates into CSAGGDGEAFF.

This rearrangement joins TRBV18 to TRBJ2-7; D is possibly TRBD1 (5 bases). The CDR3 is made up of 14 amino acids. V was trimmed by 1 base and J by 5 bases, leaving 12 bases between them. Germline assignment: CDR1 KGHSH and CDR2 LQKENI. The CDR3 nucleotides read TGTGCCAGCTCACCACGGCAGGGAACTCACGAGCAGTACTTC. Amino acids: CASSPRQGTHEQYF.

This rearrangement joins TRBV10-3 to TRBJ1-1; 7 bases are shared with TRBD1. Germline CDR1 reads ENHRY; CDR2 reads SYGVKD. This CDR3 is 13 amino acids long. V trimming: 10 bases; J trimming: 4 bases; junction bases outside the gene matches: 9. The CDR3 spells CATKWDSSTEAFF. Written as DNA, the CDR3 is TGTGCCACCAAATGGGACAGCAGCACTGAAGCTTTCTTT.

The chain uses TRBV5-1 and TRBJ1-1, with D tentatively TRBD1 (6 bases). This CDR3 has 14 amino acids. Trimming removed 2 bases at V and 5 bases at J, with 13 bases between. CDR1 and CDR2 (germline): SGHRS, YFSETQ. The CDR3 reads CASSFGGPGTEAFF. CDR3 nucleotide sequence: TGCGCCAGCAGCTTCGGGGGGCCGGGAACTGAAGCTTTCTTT.

This clone was seen only once. V gene TRBV5-6 combines with J gene TRBJ1-6; D possibly corresponds to TRBD1 (6 bases). This CDR3 is built from 16 residues. Trimming removed 8 bases at V and 1 base at J, with 16 bases between. Germline assignment: CDR1 SGHDT and CDR2 YYEEEE. The CDR3 DNA is TGTGCCAGTTTTACAGGGAGAGGGTCCTATAATTCACCCCTCCACTTT. As protein: CASFTGRGSYNSPLHF. The full variable domain, with the rest looked up from reference TRBV5-6 and TRBJ1-6, is DAGVTQSPTHLIKTRGQQVTLRCSPKSGHDTVSWYQQALGQGPQFIFQYYEEEERQRGNFPDRFSGHQFPNYSSELNVNALLLGDSALYLCASFTGRGSYNSPLHFGNGTRLTVT.